This T cell receptor (beta chain) comes out of a study of blood T cell repertoires in COVID-19. Study-wide background: COVID-19 samples, acute and convalescent, were from the United States, Italy and Spain. From T cells, B-cell-depleted T cells, or PBMCs came the material, which was cDNA or gDNA.

Under the authors' procedure: The authors estimated nucleated cell counts from reference gene primer amplification. The table came from immunoSEQ multiplex PCR; TCRdb's copy has only in-frame clones and leaves some out. V and J calls and clone size are those listed in that table; D and trimming were worked out from the DNA. The table has roughly 250,000 clones, approximately 90% seen once; the top ten hold approximately 2.2%. Source material: peripheral blood. This TCR was recovered from a woman aged 40-49 years who had recovered from COVID-19.

CDR3 residues: CASSVTADYGYTF. DNA for the CDR3: TGTGCCAGCAGCGTTACAGCCGACTATGGCTACACCTTC. The chain joins TRBV9 to TRBJ1-2; D not certain. CDR1 is SGDLS, CDR2 YYNGEE, per germline. The germline V and J ends were trimmed by 2 bases and 3 bases, with 8 bases remaining between them. The CDR3 consists of 13 residues.